This record looks at one T cell receptor (beta chain) sequence and its context. The antigen is unknown. The CDR3 is 15 residues long. Trimming removed 1 base from V and 5 bases from J, with 14 bases in between. The germline gives CDR1 MGHRA, CDR2 YSYEKL. Sequencing was performed with immunoSEQ multiplex PCR; in TCRdb, only in-frame clones are kept and a portion is missing. The table shows 55,000 to 70,000 clones, with about 83% occurring only once. The entry originates in a study of OX40 agonist ivuxolimab in advanced cancers. The overall study: A mean age of around 63 years, range about 20 to 90, was recorded, and roughly 80% were male. Participants could have had prior anti-PD-1, anti-PD-L1 or anti-CTLA-4 therapy, and about 40% had some.

Study outcomes and limitations: Mean expanded clone counts were higher in CD8+ than CD4+ T cells.

Specimen: CD4+ or CD8+ T cells sorted from blood, collected in a trial of the OX40 agonist ivuxolimab. This chain uses TRBV4-1 with TRBJ2-5, with D perhaps TRBD1 or TRBD2 (7 bases each). This sequence was found in an adult with an advanced solid tumor such as melanoma, head and neck, liver or kidney cancer. This CDR3 reads CASSQGDREGETQYF. The CDR3 DNA reads as TGCGCCAGCAGCCAAGGAGACAGGGAGGGGGAGACCCAGTACTTC.